This TCR beta chain emerged from a study of beta chain features in type 1 diabetes. What was sequenced were expressed TCRB transcripts, since all of the isolated RNA had been reverse transcribed. Millions of reads were obtained on average from naive, central memory and regulatory T cell samples. Using immunoSEQ multiplex PCR, the repertoire was profiled, and TCRdb retains in-frame clones only, with some absent. The table lists around 340,000 clones, 7% to 10% of them singletons. With regard to this clone: Its antigen is currently unknown. This sample includes further DNA sequences coding for the same CDR3.

General observations from the study: A moderate, significant TCRB CDR3 shortening appeared in type 1 diabetes across four CD4+ subsets.

Trimming stripped 5 bases from V and 1 base from J, with 11 bases between. From germline, CDR1 is PRHDT and CDR2 FYEKMQ (reference sequence). There are 14 residues in the CDR3. Sequencing input: central memory CD4+ T cells from blood. This clonotype was obtained from a man aged 25 to 40 with type 1 diabetes. This chain links TRBV13 with TRBJ1-1; the D gene is possibly TRBD1 (5 bases). CDR3 DNA sequence: TGTGCCAGCAGCCGTGGGCAGGGGAACACTGAAGCTTTCTTT. This translates into CASSRGQGNTEAFF. The whole variable domain, filled in from reference TRBV13 and TRBJ1-1, reads AAGVIQSPRHLIKEKRETATLKCYPIPRHDTVYWYQQGPGQDPQFLISFYEKMQSDKGSIPDRFSAQQFSDYHSELNMSSLELGDSALYFCASSRGQGNTEAFFGQGTRLTVV.